This T cell receptor beta chain was sequenced in a study of blood T cell repertoires in COVID-19. Study as a whole: Donors in the United States, Italy and Spain gave samples during acute or convalescent COVID-19. Nucleic acid was either cDNA or gDNA, and it came from T cells, B-cell-depleted T cells, or PBMCs.

Here immunoSEQ multiplex PCR was the method, and the copy in TCRdb shows in-frame clones only, minus some. The sample has over 250,000 clones; approximately 85% are singletons. V was shortened by 5 bases and J by 8 bases, with 19 bases between the two germline ends. Germline assignment: CDR1 SGHTA and CDR2 FQGNSA. The CDR3 loop spans 15 amino acids. The chain links TRBV7-2 to TRBJ2-1; D possibly corresponds to TRBD2 (5 bases). This TCR was recovered from a woman between 70 and 85 years old with acute or convalescent COVID-19. The sequenced sample was peripheral blood. CDR3 in DNA: TGTGCCAGCAGCCCGGGTTCATCGGGAAGGGATGAGCAGTTCTTC. The encoded protein is CASSPGSSGRDEQFF.